The 8 T cell receptor beta chains listed next were all sequenced from one sample in a study of blood T cell repertoires in COVID-19. Clones were sequenced by immunoSEQ multiplex PCR, and TCRdb holds only the in-frame ones, with some missing. The top ten hold 2% to 3% of the sample, which has about 100,000 clones, about 86% seen once. What was sequenced was PBMCs or T cells enriched from blood (not recorded which). The receptors come from a woman aged 45 to 65 who had recovered from COVID-19.

The chain couples TRBV28 to TRBJ2-2, with TRBD2 as a possible D gene (6 bases). Germline V gene sequence: CDR1 MDHEN, CDR2 SYDVKM. Trimming removed 3 bases at V and 1 base at J, with 9 bases between. CDR3 length: 15 amino acids. The CDR3 nucleotides read TGTGCCAGCAGTTTGGCGGGACTGAACACCGGGGAGCTGTTTTTT. Amino acids: CASSLAGLNTGELFF.

A single count supports this clone. The chain employs TRBV5-6 and TRBJ2-7; possibly TRBD1 for D (6 bases). The CDR3 totals 14 residues. The V end lost 0 bases, the J end lost 5 bases, and 12 bases lay between the germline ends. Germline V gives CDR1 SGHDT, CDR2 YYEEEE. This chain's CDR3 is CASSLVPDSNEQYF. In nucleotides, the CDR3 is TGTGCCAGCAGCTTGGTCCCGGACAGTAACGAGCAGTACTTC. The whole variable domain, filled in from reference TRBV5-6 and TRBJ2-7, reads DAGVTQSPTHLIKTRGQQVTLRCSPKSGHDTVSWYQQALGQGPQFIFQYYEEEERQRGNFPDRFSGHQFPNYSSELNVNALLLGDSALYLCASSLVPDSNEQYFGPGTRLTVT.

This clone was seen just once. The chain employs TRBV19 and TRBJ1-4; D is perhaps TRBD1 (5 bases). V lost 0 bases to trimming and J lost 10 bases, with 9 bases between them. Germline-derived CDR1 and CDR2 are LNHDA and SQIVND (reference sequence). The CDR3 totals 13 residues. CDR3 sequence reads: CASSIEATGKLFF. CDR3 nucleotides: TGTGCCAGTAGTATAGAGGCAACAGGAAAACTGTTTTTT.

CDR3 bases: TGTGCCAGTGGAAACCTACAGGGGGTAGGAAATCAGCCCCAGCATTTT. Residues: CASGNLQGVGNQPQHF. This chain connects TRBV19 to TRBJ1-5, with 8 positions matching TRBD1. V lost 8 bases and J lost 4; bases outside the gene matches: 13. CDR3 length: 16 residues. The germline V gene encodes CDR1 LNHDA and CDR2 SQIVND (reference sequence).

The chain carries TRBV5-5 and TRBJ2-1; 9 positions agree with TRBD2. The CDR3 has 16 amino acids. After removal of 0 bases from V and 7 bases from J, the junction contained 8 bases not matched to a gene. Germline lookup yields CDR1 SGHKS and CDR2 YYEKEE (reference sequence). CDR3 residues: CASSLAVVAGANEQFF. In DNA, the CDR3 is TGTGCCAGCAGCTTGGCCGTGGTAGCGGGAGCGAATGAGCAGTTCTTC.

This chain links TRBV6-2 or TRBV6-3 with TRBJ2-2, with D tentatively TRBD1 (6 bases). Trimming removed 5 bases from V and 2 bases from J, with 24 bases in between. Germline V gene lookup returns CDR1 MNHEY and CDR2 SVGEGT. The CDR3 length is 19 residues. CDR3 residues: CASSPVAGRQGLNTGELFF. In DNA form, the CDR3 reads TGTGCCAGCAGTCCCGTCGCCGGGCGTCAGGGGTTAAACACCGGGGAGCTGTTTTTT.

The chain combines TRBV28 with TRBJ2-3, with 7 positions matching TRBD1. CDR1 and CDR2 from the germline V gene are MDHEN and SYDVKM. V gave up 6 bases and J gave up 1 base; unmatched junction bases: 7. The CDR3 has 15 amino acids. The CDR3 region has the DNA TGTGCCAGCAGCCCGGGACAGAGGCGCACAGATACGCAGTATTTT. Its protein is CASSPGQRRTDTQYF.

The chain recombines TRBV28 with TRBJ2-7, with D hard to call. V dropped 8 bases and J dropped 2 bases, with 10 bases sitting between them. The CDR3 spans 12 residues. Germline V gene lookup returns CDR1 MDHEN and CDR2 SYDVKM. Here the CDR3 DNA reads TGTGCCAGCCAAACAGAGACCTACGAGCAGTACTTC. Encoded protein: CASQTETYEQYF.